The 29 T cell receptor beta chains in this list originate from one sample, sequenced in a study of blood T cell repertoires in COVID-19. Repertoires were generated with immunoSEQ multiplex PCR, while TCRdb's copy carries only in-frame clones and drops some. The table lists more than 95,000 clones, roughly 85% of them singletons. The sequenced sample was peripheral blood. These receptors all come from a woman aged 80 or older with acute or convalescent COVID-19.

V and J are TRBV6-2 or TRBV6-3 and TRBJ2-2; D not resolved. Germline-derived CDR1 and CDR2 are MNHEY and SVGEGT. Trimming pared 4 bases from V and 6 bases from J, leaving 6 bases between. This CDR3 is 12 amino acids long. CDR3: CASSFGAGELFF. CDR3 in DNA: TGTGCCAGCAGTTTCGGAGCCGGGGAGCTGTTTTTT.

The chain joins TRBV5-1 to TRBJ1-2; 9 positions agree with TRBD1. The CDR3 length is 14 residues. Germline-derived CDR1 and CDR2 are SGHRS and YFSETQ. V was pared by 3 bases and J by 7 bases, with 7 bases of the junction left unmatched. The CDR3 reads CASSWGDRAGGYTF. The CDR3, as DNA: TGCGCCAGCAGCTGGGGGGACAGGGCAGGTGGCTACACCTTC.

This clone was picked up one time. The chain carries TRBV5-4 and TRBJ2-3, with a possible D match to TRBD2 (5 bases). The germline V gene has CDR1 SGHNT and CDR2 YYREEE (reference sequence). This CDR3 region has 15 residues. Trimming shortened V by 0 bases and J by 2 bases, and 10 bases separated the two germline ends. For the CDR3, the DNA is TGTGCCAGCAGCTTGGCGGGATTTAACACAGATACGCAGTATTTT. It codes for CASSLAGFNTDTQYF.

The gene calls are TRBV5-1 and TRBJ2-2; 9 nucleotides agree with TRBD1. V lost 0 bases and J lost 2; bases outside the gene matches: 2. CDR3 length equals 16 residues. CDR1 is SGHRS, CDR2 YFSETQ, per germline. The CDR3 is CASSLGQGVNTGELFF. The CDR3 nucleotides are TGCGCCAGCAGCTTGGGACAGGGGGTCAACACCGGGGAGCTGTTTTTT.

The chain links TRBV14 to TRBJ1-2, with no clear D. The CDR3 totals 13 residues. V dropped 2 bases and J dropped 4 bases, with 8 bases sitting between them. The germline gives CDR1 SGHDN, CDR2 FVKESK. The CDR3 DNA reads TGTGCCAGCAGCCAAATCCAGATCTATGGCTACACCTTC. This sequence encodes CASSQIQIYGYTF.

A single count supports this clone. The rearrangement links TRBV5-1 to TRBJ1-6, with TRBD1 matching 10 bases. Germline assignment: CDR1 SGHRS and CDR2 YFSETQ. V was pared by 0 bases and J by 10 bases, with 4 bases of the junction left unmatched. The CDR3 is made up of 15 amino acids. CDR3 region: CASSLGGTGVSPLHF. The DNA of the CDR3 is TGCGCCAGCAGCTTGGGAGGGACAGGGGTATCACCCCTCCACTTT. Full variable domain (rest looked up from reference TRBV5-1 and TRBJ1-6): KAGVTQTPRYLIKTRGQQVTLSCSPISGHRSVSWYQQTPGQGLQFLFEYFSETQRNKGNFPGRFSGRQFSNSRSEMNVSTLELGDSALYLCASSLGGTGVSPLHFGNGTRLTVT.

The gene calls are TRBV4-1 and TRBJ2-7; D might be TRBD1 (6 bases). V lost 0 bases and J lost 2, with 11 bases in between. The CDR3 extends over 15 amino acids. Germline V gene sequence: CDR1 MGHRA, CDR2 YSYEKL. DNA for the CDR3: TGCGCCAGCAGCCAAGAAGCAGGGGCCCCCTACGAGCAGTACTTC. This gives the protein CASSQEAGAPYEQYF.

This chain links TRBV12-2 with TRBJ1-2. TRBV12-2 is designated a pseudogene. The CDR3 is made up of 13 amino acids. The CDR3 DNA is TGTGCAAGTCGCCCCCCGGGAGGCTATGGCTACACCTTC. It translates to CASRPPGGYGYTF.

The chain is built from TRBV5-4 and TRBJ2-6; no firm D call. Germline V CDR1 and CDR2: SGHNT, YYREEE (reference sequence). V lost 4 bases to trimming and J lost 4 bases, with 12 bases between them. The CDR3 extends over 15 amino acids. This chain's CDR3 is CASSPMVAGANVLTF. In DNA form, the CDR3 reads TGTGCCAGCAGCCCCATGGTAGCCGGGGCCAACGTCCTGACTTTC.

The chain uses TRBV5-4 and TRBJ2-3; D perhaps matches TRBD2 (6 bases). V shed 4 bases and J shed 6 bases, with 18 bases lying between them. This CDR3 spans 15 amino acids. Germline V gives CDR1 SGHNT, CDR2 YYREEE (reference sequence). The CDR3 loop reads CASSVTGTVVDTQYF. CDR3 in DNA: TGTGCCAGCAGCGTCACCGGGACTGTGGTGGATACGCAGTATTTT.

The CDR3 loop reads CASREGQGGYEQYV. CDR3 coding DNA: TGTGCCAGCCGAGAGGGACAGGGAGGCTACGAGCAGTACGTC. The V gene is TRBV5-5, the J gene TRBJ2-7; 9 nucleotides align to TRBD1. The CDR3 loop spans 14 amino acids. Germline CDR1 and CDR2: SGHKS and YYEKEE (reference sequence). V lost 7 bases to trimming and J lost 3 bases; unmatched junction nucleotides: 8.

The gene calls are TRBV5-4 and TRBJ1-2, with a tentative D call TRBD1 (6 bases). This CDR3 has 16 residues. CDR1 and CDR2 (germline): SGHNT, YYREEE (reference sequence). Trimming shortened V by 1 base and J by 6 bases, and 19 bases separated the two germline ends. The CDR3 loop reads CASSLPEGGRSDGYTF. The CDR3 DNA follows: TGTGCCAGCAGCTTGCCAGAAGGGGGTAGAAGTGATGGCTACACCTTC.

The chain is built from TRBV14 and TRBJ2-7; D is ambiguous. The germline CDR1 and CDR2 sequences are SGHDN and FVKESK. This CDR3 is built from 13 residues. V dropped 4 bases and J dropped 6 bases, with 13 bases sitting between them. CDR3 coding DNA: TGTGCCAGCAGCCTAAGTACTATAACCGAGCAGTACTTC. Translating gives CASSLSTITEQYF.

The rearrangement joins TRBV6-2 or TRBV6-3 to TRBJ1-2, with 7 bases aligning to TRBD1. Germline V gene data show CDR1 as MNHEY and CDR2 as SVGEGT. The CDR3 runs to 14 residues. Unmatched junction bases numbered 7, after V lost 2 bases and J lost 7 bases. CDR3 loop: CASSYGRGYGGYTF. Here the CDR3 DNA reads TGTGCCAGCAGTTACGGCAGGGGGTACGGTGGCTACACCTTC.

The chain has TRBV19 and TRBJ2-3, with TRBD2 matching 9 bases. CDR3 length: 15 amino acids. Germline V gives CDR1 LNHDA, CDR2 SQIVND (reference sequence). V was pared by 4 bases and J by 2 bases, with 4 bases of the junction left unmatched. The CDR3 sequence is CASSTLAGVTDTQYF. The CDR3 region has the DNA TGTGCCAGTAGTACCTTAGCGGGAGTCACAGATACGCAGTATTTT.

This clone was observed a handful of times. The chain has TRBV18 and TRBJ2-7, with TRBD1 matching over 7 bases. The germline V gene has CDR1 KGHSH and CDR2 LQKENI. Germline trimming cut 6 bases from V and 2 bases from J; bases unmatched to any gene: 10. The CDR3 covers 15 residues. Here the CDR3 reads CASSSSRDSTYEQYF. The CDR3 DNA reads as TGTGCCAGCTCGTCGTCTCGGGACAGTACCTACGAGCAGTACTTC.

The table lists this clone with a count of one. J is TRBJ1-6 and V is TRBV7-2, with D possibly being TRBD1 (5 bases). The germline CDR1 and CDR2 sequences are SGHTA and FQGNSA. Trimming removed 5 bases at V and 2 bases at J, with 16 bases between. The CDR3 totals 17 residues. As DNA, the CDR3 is TGTGCCAGCAGCAAGGAGATTGGGGCTACCTATAATTCACCCCTCCACTTT. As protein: CASSKEIGATYNSPLHF.

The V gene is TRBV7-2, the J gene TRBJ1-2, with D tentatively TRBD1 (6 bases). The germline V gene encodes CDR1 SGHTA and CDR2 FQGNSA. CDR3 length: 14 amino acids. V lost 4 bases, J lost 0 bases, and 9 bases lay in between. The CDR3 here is CASSSGQTNYGYTF. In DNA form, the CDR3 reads TGTGCCAGCAGCTCCGGACAGACTAACTATGGCTACACCTTC.

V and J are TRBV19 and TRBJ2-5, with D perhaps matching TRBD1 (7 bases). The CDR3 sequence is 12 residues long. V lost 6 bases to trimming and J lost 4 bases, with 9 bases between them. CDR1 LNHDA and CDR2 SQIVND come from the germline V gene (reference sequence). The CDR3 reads CASSQGGETQYF. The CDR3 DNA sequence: TGTGCCAGTAGCCAGGGGGGAGAGACCCAGTACTTC.

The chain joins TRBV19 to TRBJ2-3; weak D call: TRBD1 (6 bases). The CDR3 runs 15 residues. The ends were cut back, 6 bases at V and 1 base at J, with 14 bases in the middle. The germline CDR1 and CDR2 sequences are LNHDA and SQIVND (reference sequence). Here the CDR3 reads CASRAGQIRTDTQYF. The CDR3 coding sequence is TGTGCCAGTAGAGCAGGACAGATACGCACAGATACGCAGTATTTT.

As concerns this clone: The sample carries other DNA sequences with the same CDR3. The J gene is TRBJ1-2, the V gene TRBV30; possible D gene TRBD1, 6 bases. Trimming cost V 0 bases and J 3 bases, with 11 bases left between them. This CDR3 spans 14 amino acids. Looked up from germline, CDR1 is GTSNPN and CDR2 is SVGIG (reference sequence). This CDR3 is CAWSVAGVDYGYTF. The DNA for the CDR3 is TGTGCCTGGAGTGTAGCAGGGGTCGACTATGGCTACACCTTC.

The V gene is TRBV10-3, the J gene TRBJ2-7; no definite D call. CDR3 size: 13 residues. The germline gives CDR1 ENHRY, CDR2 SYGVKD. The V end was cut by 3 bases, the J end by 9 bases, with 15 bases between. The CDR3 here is CAISDSKQLGQYV. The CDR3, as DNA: TGTGCCATCAGTGATTCGAAACAGCTGGGGCAGTACGTC.

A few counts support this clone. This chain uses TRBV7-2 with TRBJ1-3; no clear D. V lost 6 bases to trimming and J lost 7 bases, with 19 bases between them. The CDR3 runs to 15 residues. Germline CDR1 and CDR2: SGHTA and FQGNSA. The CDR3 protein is CASRPRSGDGNTIYF. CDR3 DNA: TGTGCCAGCAGGCCCCGTAGCGGGGATGGGAACACCATATATTTT.

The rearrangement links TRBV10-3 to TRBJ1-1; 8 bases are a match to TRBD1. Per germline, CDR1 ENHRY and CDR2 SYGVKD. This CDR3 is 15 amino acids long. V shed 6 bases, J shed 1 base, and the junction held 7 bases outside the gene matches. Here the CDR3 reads CAISGSGQENTEAFF. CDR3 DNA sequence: TGTGCCATCAGCGGATCGGGACAGGAGAACACTGAAGCTTTCTTT.

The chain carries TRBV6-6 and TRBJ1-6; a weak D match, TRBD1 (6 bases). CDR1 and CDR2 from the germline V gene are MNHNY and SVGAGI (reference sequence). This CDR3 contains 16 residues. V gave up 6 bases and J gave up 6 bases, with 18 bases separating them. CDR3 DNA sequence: TGTGCCAGCAGCCCCGAAGGGGGTGTTAGTAATTCACCCCTCCACTTT. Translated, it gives CASSPEGGVSNSPLHF.

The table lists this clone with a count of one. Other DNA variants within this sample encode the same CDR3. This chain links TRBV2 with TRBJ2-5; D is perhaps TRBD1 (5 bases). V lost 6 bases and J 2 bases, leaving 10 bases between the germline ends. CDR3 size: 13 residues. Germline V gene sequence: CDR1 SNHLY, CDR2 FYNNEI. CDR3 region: CASSRDRQETQYF. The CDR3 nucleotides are TGTGCCAGCAGCAGGGATCGGCAAGAGACCCAGTACTTC.

The CDR3 sequence: CATSEPLAGGTTGELFF. The CDR3 DNA is TGTGCCACCAGTGAACCCCTAGCGGGAGGGACCACCGGGGAGCTGTTTTTT. This chain connects TRBV24-1 to TRBJ2-2, with 12 positions matching TRBD2. The CDR3 sequence is 17 residues long. In germline, CDR1 is KGHDR, CDR2 SFDVKD. The V gene end was trimmed by 4 bases and the J gene end by 4 bases; junction bases not matched to a gene: 6.

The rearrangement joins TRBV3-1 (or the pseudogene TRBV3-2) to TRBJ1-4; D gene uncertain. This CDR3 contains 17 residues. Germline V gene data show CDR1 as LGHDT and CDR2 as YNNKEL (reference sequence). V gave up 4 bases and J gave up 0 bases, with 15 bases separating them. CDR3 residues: CASSPSDGGATNEKLFF. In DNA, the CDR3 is TGTGCCAGCAGCCCTAGTGATGGAGGAGCAACTAATGAAAAACTGTTTTTT.

The CDR3 coding sequence is TGTGCCAGCACCGCGGGGGGTAACTATGGCTACACCTTC. This codes for CASTAGGNYGYTF. This rearrangement joins TRBV28 to TRBJ1-2; tentatively, D is TRBD1 (5 bases). Germline-derived CDR1 and CDR2 are MDHEN and SYDVKM. CDR3 size: 13 residues. Trimming took off 7 bases at V and 1 base at J, with 10 bases between the two ends.